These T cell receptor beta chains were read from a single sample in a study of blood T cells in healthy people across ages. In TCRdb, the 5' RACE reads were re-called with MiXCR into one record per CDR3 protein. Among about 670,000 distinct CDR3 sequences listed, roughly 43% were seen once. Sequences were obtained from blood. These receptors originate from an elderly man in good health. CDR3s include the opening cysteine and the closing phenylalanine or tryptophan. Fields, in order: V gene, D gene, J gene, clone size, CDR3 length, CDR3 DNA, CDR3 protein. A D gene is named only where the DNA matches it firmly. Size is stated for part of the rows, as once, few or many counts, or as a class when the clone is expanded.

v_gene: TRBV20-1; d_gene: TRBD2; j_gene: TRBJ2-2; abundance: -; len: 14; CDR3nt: TGCAGTGCCATCACTAGCGGGGGGGCGCGGGAGCTGTTTTTT; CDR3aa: CSAITSGGARELFF
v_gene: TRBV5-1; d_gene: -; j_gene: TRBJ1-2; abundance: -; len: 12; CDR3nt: TGCGCCAGCAGCGAGGCTAACTATGGCTACACCTTC; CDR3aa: CASSEANYGYTF
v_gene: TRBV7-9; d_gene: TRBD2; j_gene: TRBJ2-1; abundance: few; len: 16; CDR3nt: TGTGCCAGCAGCTTCCTAGGGACTAGCGGGACCGATGAGCAGTTCTTC; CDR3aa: CASSFLGTSGTDEQFF
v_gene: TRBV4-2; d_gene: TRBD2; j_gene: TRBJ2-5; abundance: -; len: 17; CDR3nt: TGTGCCAGCAGCCAAGATCCCGGGGGGGGTGCCCAAGAGACCCAGTACTTC; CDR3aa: CASSQDPGGGAQETQYF
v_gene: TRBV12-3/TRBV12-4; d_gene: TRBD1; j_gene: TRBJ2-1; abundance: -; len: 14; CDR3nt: TGTGCCAGCAGTTGGGGGACAGGCTATGAAGGGCAGTTCTTC; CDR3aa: CASSWGTGYEGQFF
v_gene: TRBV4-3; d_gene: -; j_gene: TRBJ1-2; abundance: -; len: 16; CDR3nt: TGCGCCTGCAGCCAAGATTCTAACAGGGCGGAGGGTGGCTACACCTTC; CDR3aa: CACSQDSNRAEGGYTF
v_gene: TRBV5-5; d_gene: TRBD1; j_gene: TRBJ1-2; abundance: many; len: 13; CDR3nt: TGTGCCAGCAGTACGGACAGGGTCGGTGGCTACACCTTC; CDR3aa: CASSTDRVGGYTF
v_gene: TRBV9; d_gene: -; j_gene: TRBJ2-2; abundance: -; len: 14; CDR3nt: TGTGCCAGCAGCGTAAGAGGGAACACCGGGGAGCTGTTTTTT; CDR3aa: CASSVRGNTGELFF
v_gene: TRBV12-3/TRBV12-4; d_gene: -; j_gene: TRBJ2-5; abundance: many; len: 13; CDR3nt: TGTGCCAGCAGTGGGGACCCTAAAGAGACCCAGTACTTC; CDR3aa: CASSGDPKETQYF
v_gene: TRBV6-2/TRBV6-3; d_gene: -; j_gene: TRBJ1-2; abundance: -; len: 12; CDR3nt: TGTGCCAGCAGTTACTTAAATGGCGGCTACACCTTC; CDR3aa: CASSYLNGGYTF
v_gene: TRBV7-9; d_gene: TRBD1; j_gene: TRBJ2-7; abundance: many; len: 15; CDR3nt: TGTGCCAGCAGCCAACGGACAGGGGAGGCTAACGAGCAGTACTTC; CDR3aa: CASSQRTGEANEQYF
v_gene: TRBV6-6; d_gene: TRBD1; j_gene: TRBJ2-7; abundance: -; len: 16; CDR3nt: TGTGCCAGCAGCCAGGGGACAGGGGGCTACTACAATGAGCAGTACTTC; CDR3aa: CASSQGTGGYYNEQYF
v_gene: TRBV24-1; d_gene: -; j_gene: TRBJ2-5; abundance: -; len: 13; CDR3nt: TGTGCCACCAGTGATCCGGGAAAGTACACCCAGTACTTC; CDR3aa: CATSDPGKYTQYF
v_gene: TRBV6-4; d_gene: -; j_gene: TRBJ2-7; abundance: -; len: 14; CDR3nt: TGTGCCAGCAGTGGTCAGAGGGGTAGCAATGAGCAGTACTTC; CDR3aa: CASSGQRGSNEQYF
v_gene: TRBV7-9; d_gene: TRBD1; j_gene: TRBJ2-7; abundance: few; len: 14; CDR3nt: TGTGCCAGCAGCAAGACAGGGGCGGACTACGAGCAGTACTTC; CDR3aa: CASSKTGADYEQYF
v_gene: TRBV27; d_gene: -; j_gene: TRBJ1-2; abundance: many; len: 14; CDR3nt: TGTGCCAGCAGTTTAGGCTATCTAACTAGTGGCTACACCTTC; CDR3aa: CASSLGYLTSGYTF
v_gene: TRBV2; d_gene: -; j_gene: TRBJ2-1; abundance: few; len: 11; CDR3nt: TGTGCCTCAAGAGGTGCATTTGAGCAGTTCTTC; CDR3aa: CASRGAFEQFF
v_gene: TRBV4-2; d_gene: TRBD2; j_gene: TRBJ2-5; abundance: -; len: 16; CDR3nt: TGTGCCAGCAGCCCCGCCGGACTAGCGGGGGAGGAGACCCAGTACTTC; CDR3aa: CASSPAGLAGEETQYF
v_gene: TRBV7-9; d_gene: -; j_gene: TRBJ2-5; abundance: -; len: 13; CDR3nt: TGTGCCAGCAGCCTCGGACAGTGGGAGACCCAGTACTTC; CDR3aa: CASSLGQWETQYF
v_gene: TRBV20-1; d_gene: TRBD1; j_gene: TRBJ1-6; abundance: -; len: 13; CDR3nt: TGCAGTGCGCTGACAGGGGCCAATTCACCCCTCCACTTT; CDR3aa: CSALTGANSPLHF
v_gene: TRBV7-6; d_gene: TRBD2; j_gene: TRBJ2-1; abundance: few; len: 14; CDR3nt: TGTGCCAGCAGCTTAGGGGGGACTAGCAATGAGCAGTTCTTC; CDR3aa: CASSLGGTSNEQFF
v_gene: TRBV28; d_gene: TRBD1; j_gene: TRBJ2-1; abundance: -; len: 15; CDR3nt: TGTGCCAGCAGTTCCGGGACAGATACCTACAATGAGCAGTTCTTC; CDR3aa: CASSSGTDTYNEQFF
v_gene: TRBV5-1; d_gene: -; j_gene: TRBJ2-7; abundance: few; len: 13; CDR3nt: TGCGCCAGCAGCCCTGGACAGATCTACGAGCAGTACTTC; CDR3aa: CASSPGQIYEQYF
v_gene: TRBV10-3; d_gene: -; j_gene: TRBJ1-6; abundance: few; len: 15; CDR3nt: TGTGCCATCAGAGCGGGAGACGGGGCTAATTCACCCCTCCACTTT; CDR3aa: CAIRAGDGANSPLHF
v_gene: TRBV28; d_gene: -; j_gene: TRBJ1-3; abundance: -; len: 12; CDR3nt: TGTGCCAGCAGGGGGCCAGGAAACACCATATATTTT; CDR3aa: CASRGPGNTIYF
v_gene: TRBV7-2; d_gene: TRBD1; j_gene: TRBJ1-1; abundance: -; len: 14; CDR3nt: TGTGCCAGCATCTCTTACAGGGGAGGGACTGAAGCTTTCTTT; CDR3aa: CASISYRGGTEAFF
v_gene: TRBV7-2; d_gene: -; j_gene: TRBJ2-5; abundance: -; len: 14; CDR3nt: TGTGCCAGCAGCTCCCTAACCTTCCAGGAGACCCAGTACTTC; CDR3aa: CASSSLTFQETQYF
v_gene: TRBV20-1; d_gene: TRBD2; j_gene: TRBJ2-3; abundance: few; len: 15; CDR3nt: TGCAGTGCTAGAGAATTAGCGGGAATGACAGATACGCAGTATTTT; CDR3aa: CSARELAGMTDTQYF
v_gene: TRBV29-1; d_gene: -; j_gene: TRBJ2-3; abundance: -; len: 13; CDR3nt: TGCAGCGTTGTGACTAGACGCATAGATACGCAGTATTTT; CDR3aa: CSVVTRRIDTQYF
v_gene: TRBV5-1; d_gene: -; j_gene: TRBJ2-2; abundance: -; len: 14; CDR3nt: TGCGCCGGCAGCCCCGGGGCTAGCACCGGGGAGCTGTTTTTT; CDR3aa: CAGSPGASTGELFF
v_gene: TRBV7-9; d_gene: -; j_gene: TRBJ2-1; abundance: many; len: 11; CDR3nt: TGTGCCGGGGAGGACTACAATGAGCAGTTCTTC; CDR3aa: CAGEDYNEQFF
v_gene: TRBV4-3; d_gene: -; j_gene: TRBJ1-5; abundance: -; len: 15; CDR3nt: TGCGCCAGCAACCAAGTCGTCGGCGTTAATCAGCCCCAGCATTTT; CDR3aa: CASNQVVGVNQPQHF
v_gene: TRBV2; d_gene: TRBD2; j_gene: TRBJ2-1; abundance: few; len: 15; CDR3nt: TGTGCCAGCAGCGCCCTAGCGGGACGCTACAATGAGCAGTTCTTC; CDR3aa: CASSALAGRYNEQFF
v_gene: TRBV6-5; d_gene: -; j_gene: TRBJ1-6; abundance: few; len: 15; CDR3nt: TGTGCCAGCAGGGAACCGGGACGGGCTAATTCACCCCTCCACTTT; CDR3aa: CASREPGRANSPLHF
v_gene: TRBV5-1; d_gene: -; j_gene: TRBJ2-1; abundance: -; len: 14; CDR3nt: TGCGCCAGCAGCTTCAGGGGACTTAAGGATGAGCAGTTCTTC; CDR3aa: CASSFRGLKDEQFF
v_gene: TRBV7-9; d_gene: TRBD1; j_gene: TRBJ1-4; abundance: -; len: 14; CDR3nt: TGTGCCAGCAGCTTCGACAGGGGGTCAGAAAAACTGTTTTTT; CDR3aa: CASSFDRGSEKLFF
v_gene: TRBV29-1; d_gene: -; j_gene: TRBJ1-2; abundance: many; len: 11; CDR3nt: TGCAGCGTTGAGAGAAACGATGGCTACACCTTC; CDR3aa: CSVERNDGYTF
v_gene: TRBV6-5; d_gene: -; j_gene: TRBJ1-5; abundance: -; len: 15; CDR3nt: TGTGCCAGCAGTTACTCGCCTGTGGGGTATCAGCCCCAGCATTTT; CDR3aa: CASSYSPVGYQPQHF
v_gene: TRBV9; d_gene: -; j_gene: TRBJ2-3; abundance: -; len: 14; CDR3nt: TGTGCCAGCAGCGTAGTGGCTAGCCCCGATACGCAGTATTTT; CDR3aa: CASSVVASPDTQYF
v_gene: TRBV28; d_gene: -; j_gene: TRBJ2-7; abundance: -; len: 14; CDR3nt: TGTGCCAGCGGCCCAGGCGGGGTCTCCTACGAGCAGTACTTC; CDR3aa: CASGPGGVSYEQYF
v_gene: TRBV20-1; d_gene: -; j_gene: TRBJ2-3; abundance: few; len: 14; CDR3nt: TGCAGTGCTAGACGGGGCGAGGCTGGTGATACGCAGTATTTT; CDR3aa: CSARRGEAGDTQYF
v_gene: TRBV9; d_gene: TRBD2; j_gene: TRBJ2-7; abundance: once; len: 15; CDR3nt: TGTGCCAGCAGCATCAGCGGGGGCTTCTACAATGAGCAGTACTTC; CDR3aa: CASSISGGFYNEQYF
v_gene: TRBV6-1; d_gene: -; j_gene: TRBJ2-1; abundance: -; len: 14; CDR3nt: TGTGCCAGCAAGGGCCCTCAGACGGGAAATGAGCAGTTCTTC; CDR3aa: CASKGPQTGNEQFF
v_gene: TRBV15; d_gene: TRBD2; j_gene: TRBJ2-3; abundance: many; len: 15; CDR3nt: TGTGCCACCAGCAGGCTAGCGGGGGTTTCAGATACGCAGTATTTT; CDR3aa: CATSRLAGVSDTQYF
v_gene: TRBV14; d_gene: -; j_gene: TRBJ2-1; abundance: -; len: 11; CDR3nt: TGTGCCAGCGGAGGTATTGGTGAGCAGTTCTTC; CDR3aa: CASGGIGEQFF
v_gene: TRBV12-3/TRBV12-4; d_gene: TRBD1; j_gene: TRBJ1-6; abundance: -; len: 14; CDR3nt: TGTGCCAGCAGCCGGACAGGGGGGGATTCACCCCTCCACTTT; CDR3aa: CASSRTGGDSPLHF
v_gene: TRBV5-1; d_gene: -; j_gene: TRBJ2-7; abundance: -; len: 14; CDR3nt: TGCGCCAGCAGCAAGGACAGCCATACCGGGGAGCAGTACTTC; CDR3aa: CASSKDSHTGEQYF
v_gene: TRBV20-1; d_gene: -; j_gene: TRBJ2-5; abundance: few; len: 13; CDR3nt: TGCAGTGCTCAAGTGGGCCTAGCCGAGACCCAGTACTTC; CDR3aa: CSAQVGLAETQYF
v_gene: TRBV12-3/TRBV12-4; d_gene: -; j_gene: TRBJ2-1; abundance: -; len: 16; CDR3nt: TGTGCCAGCAGTTTATGGGGATTTGGGAGTTCAAATGAGCAGTTCTTC; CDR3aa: CASSLWGFGSSNEQFF
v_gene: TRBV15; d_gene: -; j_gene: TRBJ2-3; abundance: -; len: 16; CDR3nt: TGTGCCACCAGCTCTGGAACTCACTTTAGCACAGATACGCAGTATTTT; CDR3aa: CATSSGTHFSTDTQYF